This TCR gamma chain was identified during a study of gamma-delta chains in newborns, infants, children. Study background: Microbial exposure reportedly drives polyclonal innate γδ T cell expansion after birth.

This clone appeared a few times. TCRdb redid the clone calls on the reads with CATT. The sample records 1,500 to 2,000 gamma-chain clones, 9.5% to 15% being singletons. The sequenced material came from blood. This clonotype originated in a child who was a newborn, infant or young child, either healthy, febrile or measles-vaccinated (not recorded which).

CDR3 in amino acids: CALWEPITQELGKKIKVF. The CDR3 coding sequence is TGTGCCTTGTGGGAGCCAATTACGCAAGAGTTGGGCAAAAAAATCAAGGTATTT. The chain employs TRGV9 and TRGJP. This CDR3 comprises 18 residues. V lost 3 bases, J lost 3 bases, and 8 bases stayed unmatched. CDR1 and CDR2 (germline): GITISATS, ISYDGTV (reference sequence).